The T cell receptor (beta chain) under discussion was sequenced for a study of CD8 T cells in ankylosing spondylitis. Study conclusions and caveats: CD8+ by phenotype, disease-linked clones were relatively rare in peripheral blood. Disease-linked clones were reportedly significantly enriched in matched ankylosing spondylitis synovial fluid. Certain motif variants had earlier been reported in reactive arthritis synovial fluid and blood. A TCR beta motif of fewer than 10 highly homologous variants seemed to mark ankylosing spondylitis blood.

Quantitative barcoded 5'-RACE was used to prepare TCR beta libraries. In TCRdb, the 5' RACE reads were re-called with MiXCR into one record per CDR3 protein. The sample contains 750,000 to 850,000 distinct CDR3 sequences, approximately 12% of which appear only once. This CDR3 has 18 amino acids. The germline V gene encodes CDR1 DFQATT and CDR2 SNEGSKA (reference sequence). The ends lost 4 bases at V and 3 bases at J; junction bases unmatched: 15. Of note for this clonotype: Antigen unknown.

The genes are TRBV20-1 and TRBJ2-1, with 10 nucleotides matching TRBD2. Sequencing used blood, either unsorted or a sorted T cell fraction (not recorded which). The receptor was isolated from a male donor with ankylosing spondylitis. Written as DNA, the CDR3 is TGCAGTGCTATATTCGTAGCGGGAGGCCAACACAGCTACAATGAGCAGTTCTTC. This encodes CSAIFVAGGQHSYNEQFF.